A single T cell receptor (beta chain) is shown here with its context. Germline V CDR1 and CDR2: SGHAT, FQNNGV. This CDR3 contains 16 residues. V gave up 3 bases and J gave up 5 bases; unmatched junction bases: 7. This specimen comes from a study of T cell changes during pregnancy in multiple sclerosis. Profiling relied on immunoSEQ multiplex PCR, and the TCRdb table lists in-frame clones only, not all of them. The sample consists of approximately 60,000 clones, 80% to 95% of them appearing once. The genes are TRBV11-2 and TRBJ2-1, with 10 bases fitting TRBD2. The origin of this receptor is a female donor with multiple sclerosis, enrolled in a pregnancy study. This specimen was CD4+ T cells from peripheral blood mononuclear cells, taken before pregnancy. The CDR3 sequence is CASSFRLAGGDNEQFF. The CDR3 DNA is TGTGCCAGCAGCTTTCGACTAGCGGGTGGGGACAATGAGCAGTTCTTC. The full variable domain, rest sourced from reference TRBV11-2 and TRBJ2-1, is EAGVAQSPRYKIIEKRQSVAFWCNPISGHATLYWYQQILGQGPKLLIQFQNNGVVDDSQLPKDRFSAERLKGVDSTLKIQPAKLEDSAVYLCASSFRLAGGDNEQFFGPGTRLTVL.